This TCR beta chain emerged from a study of Ad26.COV2.S vaccination and SARS-CoV-2 variants. Whole-study context: Intramuscularly, Ad26.COV2.S was given either once or twice, 56 days apart.

Germline V gene sequence: CDR1 KGHSH, CDR2 LQKENI. This CDR3 is built from 13 residues. V lost 2 bases and J lost 6, with 10 bases in between. Study outcomes and limitations: People who got the vaccine had more spike-specific TCR breadth than people who got placebo.

Method: immunoSEQ multiplex PCR; TCRdb's copy keeps in-frame clones and lacks some. The sample shows around 400,000 clones, about four fifths of them seen only once. There are a few counts of this clone. Its antigen is unidentified. Regarding treatment: 19 received Ad26.COV2.S at low or high dose, single or two shots; several received placebo; per-sample allocation not given. All samples were drawn on day 63, counting from the first vaccine or placebo injection. Recruitment in Boston yielded a donor of adult age, 18-55 years. The rearrangement uses TRBV18 and TRBJ1-2, with no clear D. The clonotype was recovered from a person between 18 and 65 years old who received the Ad26.COV2.S COVID-19 vaccine or a placebo. The sequenced sample was peripheral blood, obtained in a trial of Ad26.COV2.S vaccine versus placebo. The CDR3 is CASSPNPGNGYTF. The CDR3 nucleotides read TGTGCCAGCTCACCAAATCCCGGAAATGGCTACACCTTC.